This T cell receptor beta chain was recovered during a study of T-cell reconstitution after alpha-beta-depleted transplantation in children. General study points: Roughly two months post-transplant, alpha-beta T cells reportedly originated from several hundred graft clones that had expanded. At one year after transplant, newly produced T cells mostly accounted for T-cell counts and diversity. Surviving recipient T cells and thymic progenitors accounted for the high day-60 TCRbeta diversity observed in some patients.

With regard to this clonotype: The antigen is unknown.

Using unique molecular identifiers, the investigators prepared the TCRbeta library. TCRdb itself ran the PCR reads through MiXCR, one entry per CDR3 protein. Among 250,000 to 400,000 distinct CDR3 sequences listed, approximately 23% were seen once. Material: PBMCs, mostly from graft donor cells, obtained 180 days after TCRalphabeta/CD19-depleted stem cell transplant. This clonotype was obtained from a male patient aged 10-17 years who had a stem cell transplant for acute lymphoblastic leukemia, so the T cells may come from the graft donor.

The CDR3 here is CASSPIGGAGNTIYF. As DNA, the CDR3 is TGTGCCAGCAGCCCCATAGGGGGAGCTGGAAACACCATATATTTT. The chain couples TRBV7-9 to TRBJ1-3, with D possibly TRBD1 on 6 matching bases. V was cut by 5 bases and J by 2 bases, with 13 bases left in between. Germline V gives CDR1 SEHNR, CDR2 FQNEAQ (reference sequence). The CDR3 consists of 15 residues. Full variable domain (remainder filled in from reference TRBV7-9 and TRBJ1-3): DTGVSQNPRHKITKRGQNVTFRCDPISEHNRLYWYRQTLGQGPEFLTYFQNEAQLEKSRLLSDRFSAERPKGSFSTLEIQRTEQGDSAMYLCASSPIGGAGNTIYFGEGSWLTVV.